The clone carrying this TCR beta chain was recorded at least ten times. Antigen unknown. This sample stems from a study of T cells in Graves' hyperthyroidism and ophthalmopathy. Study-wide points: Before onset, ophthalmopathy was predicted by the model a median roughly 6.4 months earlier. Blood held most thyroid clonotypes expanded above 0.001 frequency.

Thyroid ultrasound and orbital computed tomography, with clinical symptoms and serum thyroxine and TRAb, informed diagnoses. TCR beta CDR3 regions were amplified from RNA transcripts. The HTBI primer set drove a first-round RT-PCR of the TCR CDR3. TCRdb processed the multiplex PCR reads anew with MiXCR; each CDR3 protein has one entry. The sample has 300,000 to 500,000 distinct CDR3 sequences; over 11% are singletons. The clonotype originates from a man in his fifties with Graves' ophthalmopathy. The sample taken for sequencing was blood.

In DNA, the CDR3 is TGTGCCAGCAGTCTGACAGGGCGGACTGAAGCTTTCTTT. Amino acids: CASSLTGRTEAFF. The V gene is TRBV12-3 or TRBV12-4, the J gene TRBJ1-1; 7 bases map to TRBD1. CDR3 length: 13 amino acids. V dropped 5 bases and J dropped 5; count of bases not matched to a gene: 5.